This T cell receptor beta chain was retrieved from a study of Graves' ophthalmopathy and Graves' hyperthyroidism. Study-level background: No treatment had been given when peripheral blood was collected at initial diagnosis.

RNA transcripts provided the template for amplifying TCR beta CDR3 regions. In the first round, RT-PCR was carried out with HTBI primers, and a multiplex PCR formed the second round. MiXCR, applied by TCRdb to the multiplex PCR reads, yields one record per CDR3 protein. The data hold roughly 610,000 distinct CDR3 sequences, with 22% observed a single time. The CDR3 is made up of 14 amino acids. Trimming left V 4 bases short and J 0 bases short, with 9 bases between. Germline CDR1 is SGHTA and CDR2 is FQGTGA. This clonotype occurred many times. This receptor was obtained from a woman aged 18-35 years with stable Graves' hyperthyroidism. Some clones in this sample may be carry-over from other donors' samples. This chain links TRBV7-3 with TRBJ2-5, with D uncertain. Sequencing input: peripheral blood. CDR3 loop: CASSSKTYQETQYF. The CDR3 coding sequence is TGTGCCAGCAGCTCCAAAACGTACCAAGAGACCCAGTACTTC.